The present T cell receptor (beta chain) was sequenced within a study of blood T cell repertoires in COVID-19. The protocol was immunoSEQ multiplex PCR, while the TCRdb copy is restricted to in-frame clones and leaves out a portion. The table lists roughly 70,000 clones, less than 75% of them singletons, with 22% in the top ten. This clone was counted only a few times. This CDR3 contains 16 residues. V lost 3 bases, J lost 0 bases, and 12 bases lay in between. CDR1 LNHDA and CDR2 SQIVND come from the germline V gene (reference sequence). The TCR was taken from a man in his sixties with acute or convalescent COVID-19. The genes are TRBV19 and TRBJ1-5; D not certain. Sequences were obtained from peripheral blood. This CDR3 is CASSIQGVYSNQPQHF. CDR3 nucleotides: TGTGCCAGTAGTATCCAAGGAGTTTATAGCAATCAGCCCCAGCATTTT. Together with reference TRBV19 and TRBJ1-5, the CDR3 gives the full variable domain: DGGITQSPKYLFRKEGQNVTLSCEQNLNHDAMYWYRQDPGQGLRLIYYSQIVNDFQKGDIAEGYSVSREKKESFPLTVTSAQKNPTAFYLCASSIQGVYSNQPQHFGDGTRLSIL.